This TCR beta chain appears in the sequencing data of a study of response to subunit inactivated influenza vaccine. A word on this clonotype: The antigen remains undetermined.

Overall study results and limits: Authors suggested seasonal influenza vaccinations each recruit few new T cells.

The CDR3 is 14 amino acids. The trim removed 7 bases at V and 9 bases at J, leaving 10 bases unmatched. TCRdb re-called the RT-PCR reads with MiXCR, one entry per CDR3 protein. This sample has about 300,000 distinct CDR3 sequences, with about a fifth found just once. This specimen was PBMCs from blood, taken 21 months after vaccination. The V gene is TRBV12-3 or TRBV12-4, the J gene TRBJ1-5, with 9 nucleotides matching TRBD1. This receptor was taken from a man aged 50 to 75 who received an inactivated influenza vaccine. CDR3 region: CASIVQGADGPQHF. The CDR3 DNA reads as TGTGCCAGCATCGTACAGGGGGCAGATGGGCCCCAGCATTTT.